These 12 T cell receptor beta chains were all obtained from the same sample, sequenced in a study of T cell responses to AZD1222 COVID-19 vaccine. Clones were sequenced by immunoSEQ multiplex PCR, and TCRdb holds only the in-frame ones, with some missing. In the table there are 75,000 to 100,000 clones, 85% to 90% of which are singletons. The sample in question was peripheral blood, obtained on day 0 of AZD1222 vaccination. All receptors derive from an adult in good health.

The CDR3 loop is CASSQHSGTGADYTF. The CDR3 DNA reads as TGTGCCAGCAGCCAGCACTCCGGGACAGGGGCGGACTACACCTTC. The V gene is TRBV6-4, the J gene TRBJ1-2; 10 bases align to TRBD1. Germline CDR1 reads MRHNA; CDR2 reads SNTAGT. The CDR3 is 15 amino acids. J gave up 10 bases and V 6 bases, and 14 bases lay outside the gene matches.

The count of this clone is one. The chain couples TRBV28 to TRBJ1-5, with TRBD1 identical over 7 bases. Germline-derived CDR1 and CDR2 are MDHEN and SYDVKM. This CDR3 has 13 residues. V dropped 5 bases and J dropped 14; count of bases not matched to a gene: 12. CDR3 in amino acids: CASSPQDRVLEHF. The CDR3 DNA sequence: TGTGCCAGCAGTCCGCAAGACAGGGTCCTAGAGCATTTT.

The chain links TRBV28 to TRBJ1-1, with D unclear. CDR1 and CDR2 (germline): MDHEN, SYDVKM. Trimming cost V 6 bases and J 6 bases, with 11 bases left between them. There are 12 residues in the CDR3. The CDR3 region has the DNA TGTGCCAGCAGAGTAGGGCAGGCTGAAGCTTTCTTT. It codes for CASRVGQAEAFF.

This chain connects TRBV11-2 to TRBJ2-3; a possible D gene is TRBD2 (5 bases). Trimming removed 5 bases at V and 6 bases at J, with 15 bases between. CDR3 length equals 14 residues. Germline V gives CDR1 SGHAT, CDR2 FQNNGV. This CDR3 is CASSVVGREDTQYF. The CDR3 DNA sequence: TGTGCCAGCAGCGTAGTCGGTAGGGAGGATACGCAGTATTTT. Full variable domain (rest looked up from reference TRBV11-2 and TRBJ2-3): EAGVAQSPRYKIIEKRQSVAFWCNPISGHATLYWYQQILGQGPKLLIQFQNNGVVDDSQLPKDRFSAERLKGVDSTLKIQPAKLEDSAVYLCASSVVGREDTQYFGPGTRLTVL.

This clone showed up just once. The V call is TRBV10-3, the J call TRBJ1-2, with D hard to call. The CDR3 totals 14 residues. CDR1 and CDR2 from the germline V gene are ENHRY and SYGVKD. Trimming cost V 6 bases and J 8 bases, with 19 bases left between them. The CDR3 nucleotides read TGTGCCATCAGATCAGGAGCCCAGACTGACGGCTACACCTTC. It translates to CAIRSGAQTDGYTF.

The chain joins TRBV28 to TRBJ1-1, with unresolved D. The V end lost 6 bases, the J end lost 5 bases, and 10 bases lay between the germline ends. This CDR3 is 12 amino acids long. Per germline, CDR1 MDHEN and CDR2 SYDVKM. CDR3: CASRRWETEAFF. The CDR3 bases are TGTGCCAGCAGGAGGTGGGAGACTGAAGCTTTCTTT.

The rearrangement links TRBV29-1 to TRBJ1-2; no definite D call. This CDR3 has 12 amino acids. The V end lost 4 bases, the J end lost 4 bases, and 10 bases lay between the germline ends. Germline CDR1 SQVTM, CDR2 ANQGSEA. The CDR3 nucleotides are TGCAGCGTTGGTGAGAAGATCTATGGCTACACCTTC. Translated, it gives CSVGEKIYGYTF. Full variable domain (remainder filled in from reference TRBV29-1 and TRBJ1-2): SAVISQKPSRDICQRGTSLTIQCQVDSQVTMMFWYRQQPGQSLTLIATANQGSEATYESGFVIDKFPISRPNLTFSTLTVSNMSPEDSSIYLCSVGEKIYGYTFGSGTRLTVV.

This clone was seen only once. The V call is TRBV6-5, the J call TRBJ1-4; TRBD1 matches 11 bases. This CDR3 is 14 amino acids long. The trim removed 6 bases at V and 8 bases at J, leaving 5 bases unmatched. CDR1 and CDR2 (germline): MNHEY, SVGAGI. CDR3 coding DNA: TGTGCCAGCAGGGGGGACAGGGGGTCCGAAAAACTGTTTTTT. The encoded protein is CASRGDRGSEKLFF.

This chain connects TRBV30 to TRBJ1-6; D call uncertain. This CDR3 has 15 amino acids. Trimming pared 2 bases from V and 7 bases from J, leaving 15 bases between. Germline assignment: CDR1 GTSNPN and CDR2 SVGIG (reference sequence). CDR3 sequence: CAWSSKGVRNSPLHF. CDR3 nucleotide sequence: TGTGCCTGGAGTTCTAAGGGTGTTCGGAATTCACCCCTCCACTTT.

The rearrangement uses TRBV4-1 and TRBJ1-6, with 8 bases aligning to TRBD1. This CDR3 is built from 13 residues. Germline V CDR1 and CDR2: MGHRA, YSYEKL. V was pared by 4 bases and J by 13 bases, with 6 bases of the junction left unmatched. CDR3 nucleotides: TGCGCCAGCAGCCGCGACAGGGGCTCCCCCCTCCACTTT. It is translated as CASSRDRGSPLHF.

The V and J genes are TRBV12-3 or TRBV12-4 and TRBJ2-7; D tentatively fits TRBD1 or TRBD2 (5 bases each). The CDR3 runs to 13 residues. V lost 7 bases and J 3 bases, leaving 13 bases between the germline ends. The CDR3 nucleotides read TGTGCCAGCAACCGGGGACGGTACTACGAGCAGTACTTC. This encodes CASNRGRYYEQYF.

The V gene is TRBV24-1, the J gene TRBJ2-2; D unresolved. CDR3 length equals 13 residues. V lost 0 bases and J 3 bases, leaving 1 base between the germline ends. Germline CDR1 and CDR2: KGHDR and SFDVKD. This chain's CDR3 is CATSDLYTGELFF. CDR3 nucleotide sequence: TGTGCCACCAGTGATTTGTACACCGGGGAGCTGTTTTTT.